Presented here are 8 T cell receptor beta chains from one specimen sequenced in a study of blood T cell repertoires in COVID-19 (dated by TCRdb to the early 2020s). Library construction relied on the immunoSEQ multiplex PCR assay. TCRdb took over this immuneACCESS table, retaining in-frame rearrangements with V and J assigned. Such tables are incomplete; in checked studies, under half of the missing clones stem from an unresolved V gene, and the remainder is unexplained. For this sample there are more than 300,000 clones; roughly 86% appear just once. The ten largest clones capture about 9.4% of the sample. Sequencing was performed on peripheral blood. These receptors were taken from a woman aged 25-40 years with COVID-19, enrolled during active disease.

The gene calls are TRBV14 and TRBJ2-1; 8 bases match TRBD2. V trimming: 3 bases; J trimming: 4 bases; junction bases outside the gene matches: 8. Germline V gene data show CDR1 as SGHDN and CDR2 as FVKESK. The CDR3 runs to 16 residues. The CDR3 spells CASSHERLATYNEQFF. CDR3 DNA sequence: TGTGCCAGCAGCCACGAGAGACTAGCGACATACAATGAGCAGTTCTTC.

This chain connects TRBV6-2 or TRBV6-3 to TRBJ2-1; TRBD2 agrees at 12 bases. CDR1 and CDR2 from the germline V gene are MNHEY and SVGEGT. The CDR3 spans 15 residues. J was trimmed by 7 bases and V by 6 bases; bases with no gene match: 7. Written as DNA, the CDR3 is TGTGCCAGCAGCCGACTAGCGGGAGATATAAATGAGCAGTTCTTC. This encodes CASSRLAGDINEQFF.

This rearrangement joins TRBV19 to TRBJ1-1, with D uncertain. The CDR3 sequence is 13 residues long. The germline V gene has CDR1 LNHDA and CDR2 SQIVND (reference sequence). Between the trimmed V and J ends, which lost 7 bases and 1 base, there was a span of 10 bases. The CDR3 loop reads CASKRQRNTEAFF. The DNA for the CDR3 is TGTGCCAGTAAGAGACAACGGAACACTGAAGCTTTCTTT.

The genes are TRBV29-1 and TRBJ2-7; D may be TRBD1 (6 bases). This CDR3 is built from 14 residues. Trimming cost V 7 bases and J 6 bases, with 22 bases left between them. Germline V gene sequence: CDR1 SQVTM, CDR2 ANQGSEA. The CDR3 region has the DNA TGCAGCGCTGGTACCGGGACAAGCTCTACCGAGCAGTACTTC. This gives the protein CSAGTGTSSTEQYF.

The gene calls are TRBV30 and TRBJ2-2; a weak D match, TRBD1 (6 bases). Germline CDR1 GTSNPN, CDR2 SVGIG (reference sequence). V was shortened by 4 bases and J by 3 bases, with 18 bases between the two germline ends. The CDR3 extends over 16 amino acids. The DNA of the CDR3 is TGTGCCTGGACCCCTCTGGGGGCCCGCGACACCGGGGAGCTGTTTTTT. Translation: CAWTPLGARDTGELFF. Using reference TRBV30 and TRBJ2-2 for the parts outside the CDR3, the full variable domain is SQTIHQWPATLVQPVGSPLSLECTVEGTSNPNLYWYRQAAGRGLQLLFYSVGIGQISSEVPQNLSASRPQDRQFILSSKKLLLSDSGFYLCAWTPLGARDTGELFFGEGSRLTVL.

This clone was found a few times. This chain connects TRBV2 to TRBJ2-1; 7 bases are shared with TRBD2. Trimming cost V 5 bases and J 9 bases; bases outside gene matches: 13. Germline V CDR1 and CDR2: SNHLY, FYNNEI. The CDR3 has 15 residues. The CDR3 DNA reads TGTGCCAGCAGTTTAGGACTAGGTTTTGAATCTGAGCAGTTCTTC. Protein product: CASSLGLGFESEQFF.

The gene calls are TRBV4-1 and TRBJ2-1; D may be TRBD1 (6 bases). The V end lost 4 bases, the J end lost 6 bases, and 19 bases lay between the germline ends. Germline CDR1 reads MGHRA; CDR2 reads YSYEKL. This CDR3 comprises 16 residues. The CDR3 loop is CASSRQRDISGNEQFF. The CDR3 bases are TGCGCCAGCAGCCGCCAGAGGGACATATCGGGCAATGAGCAGTTCTTC.

The chain recombines TRBV6-6 with TRBJ2-1, with a weak D call TRBD2 (6 bases). Between the trimmed V and J ends, which lost 2 bases and 10 bases, there was a span of 18 bases. Germline CDR1 reads MNHNY; CDR2 reads SVGAGI (reference sequence). The CDR3 contains 15 residues. This chain's CDR3 is CASSYATSTPLEQFF. CDR3 DNA sequence: TGTGCCAGCAGTTACGCGACTAGTACCCCTCTCGAGCAGTTCTTC.